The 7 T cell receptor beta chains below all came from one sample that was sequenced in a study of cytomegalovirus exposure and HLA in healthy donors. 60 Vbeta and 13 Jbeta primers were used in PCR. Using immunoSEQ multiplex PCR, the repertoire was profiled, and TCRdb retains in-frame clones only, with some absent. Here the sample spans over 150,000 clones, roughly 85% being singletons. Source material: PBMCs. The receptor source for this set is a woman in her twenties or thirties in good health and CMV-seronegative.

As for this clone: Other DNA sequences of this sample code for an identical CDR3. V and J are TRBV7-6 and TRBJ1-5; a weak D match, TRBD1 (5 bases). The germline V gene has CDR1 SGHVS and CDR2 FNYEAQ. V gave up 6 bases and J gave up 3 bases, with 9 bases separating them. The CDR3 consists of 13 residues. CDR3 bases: TGTGCCAGCAGTTTCAGGGACAATCAGCCCCAGCATTTT. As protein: CASSFRDNQPQHF.

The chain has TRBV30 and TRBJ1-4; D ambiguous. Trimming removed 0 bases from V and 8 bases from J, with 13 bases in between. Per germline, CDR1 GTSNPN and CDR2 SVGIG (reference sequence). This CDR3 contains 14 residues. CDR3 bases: TGTGCCTGGAGTGTAGGAGGGTCCTTAGAAAAACTGTTTTTT. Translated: CAWSVGGSLEKLFF.

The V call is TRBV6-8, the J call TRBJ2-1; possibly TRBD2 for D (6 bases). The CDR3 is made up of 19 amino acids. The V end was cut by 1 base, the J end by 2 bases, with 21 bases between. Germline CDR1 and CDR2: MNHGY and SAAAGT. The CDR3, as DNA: TGTGCCAGCAGTTACTGGTTTGCACTAGCCCCTCATACCTACAATGAGCAGTTCTTC. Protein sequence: CASSYWFALAPHTYNEQFF.

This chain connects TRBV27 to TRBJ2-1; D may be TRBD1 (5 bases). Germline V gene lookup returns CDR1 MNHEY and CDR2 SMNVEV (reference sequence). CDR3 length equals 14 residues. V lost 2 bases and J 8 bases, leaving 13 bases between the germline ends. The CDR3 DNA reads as TGTGCCAGCAGTTTAAGCCAGGGTATCTATGAGCAGTTCTTC. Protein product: CASSLSQGIYEQFF.

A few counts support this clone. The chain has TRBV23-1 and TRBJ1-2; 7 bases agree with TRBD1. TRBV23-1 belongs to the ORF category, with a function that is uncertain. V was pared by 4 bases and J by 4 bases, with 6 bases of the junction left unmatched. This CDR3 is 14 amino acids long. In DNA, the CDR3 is TGCGCCAGCAGTCCCATGGACAGGAGCTATGGCTACACCTTC. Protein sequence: CASSPMDRSYGYTF.

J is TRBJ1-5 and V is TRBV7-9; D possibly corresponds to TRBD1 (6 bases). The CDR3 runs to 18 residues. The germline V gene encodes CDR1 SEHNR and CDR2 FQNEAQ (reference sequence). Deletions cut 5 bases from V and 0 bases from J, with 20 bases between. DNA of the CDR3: TGTGCCAGCAGCATAGGCGATGAGGGGGGGTATAGCAATCAGCCCCAGCATTTT. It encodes CASSIGDEGGYSNQPQHF.

The chain's CDR3 is CASSPELAGRPGEQYF. As DNA, the CDR3 is TGTGCCAGTAGTCCCGAACTAGCGGGGCGCCCGGGCGAGCAGTACTTC. This sequence joins TRBV19 and TRBJ2-7; 10 bases are a match to TRBD2. CDR1 and CDR2 from the germline V gene are LNHDA and SQIVND (reference sequence). The CDR3 loop spans 16 amino acids. The V gene end was trimmed by 5 bases and the J gene end by 6 bases; junction bases not matched to a gene: 13.